This T cell receptor (beta chain) derives from a study of vaccination and CD4 T cells after COVID-19. For the study at large: Overlapping spike peptides of SARS-CoV-2, HCoV-NL63, HCoV-OC43 and HCoV-229E stimulated the cells.

A note on this clonotype: Its specificity is unknown.

Cultured CD4+ T cell DNA underwent sequencing with the Oncomine TCR Beta short-read assay. One entry per CDR3 protein results from TCRdb running MiXCR on the PCR reads. The sample has fewer than 15,000 distinct CDR3 sequences; about two fifths are singletons. The treatment was: approximately 9-day PBMC culture with coronavirus spike peptide pools or control peptides (ViraFEST assay). The V gene's germline CDR1 is SGHAT and CDR2 FQDESV (reference sequence). The CDR3 has 14 residues. Trimming removed 1 base at V and 8 bases at J, with 14 bases between. The sequence was collected from a human donor who had recovered from COVID-19. The sequenced material came from CD4+ T cells from blood, cultured in vitro. This chain uses TRBV11-1 with TRBJ1-1; TRBD1 is a possible D gene (5 bases). CDR3: CASSLGRGGSEAFF. CDR3 in DNA: TGTGCCAGCAGCTTAGGGCGGGGCGGCAGCGAAGCTTTCTTT.